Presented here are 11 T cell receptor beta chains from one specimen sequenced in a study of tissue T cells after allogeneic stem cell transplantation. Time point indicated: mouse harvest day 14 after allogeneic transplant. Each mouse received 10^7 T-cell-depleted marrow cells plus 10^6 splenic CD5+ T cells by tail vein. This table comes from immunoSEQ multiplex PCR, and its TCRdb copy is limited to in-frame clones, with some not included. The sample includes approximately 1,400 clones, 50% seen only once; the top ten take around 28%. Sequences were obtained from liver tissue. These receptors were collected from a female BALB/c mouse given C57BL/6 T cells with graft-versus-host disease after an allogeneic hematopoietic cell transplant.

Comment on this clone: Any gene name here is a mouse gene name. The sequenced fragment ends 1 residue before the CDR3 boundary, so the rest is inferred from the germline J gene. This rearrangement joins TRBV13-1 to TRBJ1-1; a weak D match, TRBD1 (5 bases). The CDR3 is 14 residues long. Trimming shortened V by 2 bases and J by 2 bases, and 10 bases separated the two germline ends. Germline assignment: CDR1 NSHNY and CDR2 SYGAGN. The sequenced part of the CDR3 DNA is TGTGCCAGCAGTGAGAGGGACTCCAACACAGAAGTCTTC. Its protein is CASSERDSNTEVF. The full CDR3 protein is CASSERDSNTEVFF.

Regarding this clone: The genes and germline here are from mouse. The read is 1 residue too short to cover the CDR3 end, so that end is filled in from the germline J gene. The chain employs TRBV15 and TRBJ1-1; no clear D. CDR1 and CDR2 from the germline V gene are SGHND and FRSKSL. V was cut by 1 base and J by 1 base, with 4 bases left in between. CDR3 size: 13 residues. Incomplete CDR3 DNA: TGTGCCAGCAGTTTAGAACAAAACACAGAAGTCTTC. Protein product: CASSLEQNTEVF. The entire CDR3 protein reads CASSLEQNTEVFF.

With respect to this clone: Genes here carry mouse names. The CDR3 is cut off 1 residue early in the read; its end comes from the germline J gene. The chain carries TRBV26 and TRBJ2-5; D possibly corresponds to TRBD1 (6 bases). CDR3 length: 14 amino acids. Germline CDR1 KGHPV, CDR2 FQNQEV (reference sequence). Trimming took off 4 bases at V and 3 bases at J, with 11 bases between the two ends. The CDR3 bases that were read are TGTGCCAGCAGTCCGTACAGGGATCAAGACACCCAGTAC. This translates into CASSPYRDQDTQY. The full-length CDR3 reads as CASSPYRDQDTQYF.

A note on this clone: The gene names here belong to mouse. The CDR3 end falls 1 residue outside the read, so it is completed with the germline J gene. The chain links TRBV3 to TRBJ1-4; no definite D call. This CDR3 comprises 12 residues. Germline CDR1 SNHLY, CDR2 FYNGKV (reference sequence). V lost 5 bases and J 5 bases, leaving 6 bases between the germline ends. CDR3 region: CASSPKNERLFF. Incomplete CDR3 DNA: TGTGCCAGCAGCCCAAAAAACGAAAGATTATTT.

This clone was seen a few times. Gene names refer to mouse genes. CDR3 loop: CASSFLGQNTLYF. The CDR3 bases that were read are TGTGCCAGCAGCTTCCTGGGTCAAAACACCTTGTAC. The chain is built from TRBV3 and TRBJ2-4; D uncertain. The read ends 1 residue shy of where the CDR3 ends; the end is completed using the germline J gene. Germline V lookup: CDR1 SNHLY, CDR2 FYNGKV (reference sequence). The CDR3 covers 13 residues. Trimming took 3 bases from V and 1 from J, leaving 5 bases between them.

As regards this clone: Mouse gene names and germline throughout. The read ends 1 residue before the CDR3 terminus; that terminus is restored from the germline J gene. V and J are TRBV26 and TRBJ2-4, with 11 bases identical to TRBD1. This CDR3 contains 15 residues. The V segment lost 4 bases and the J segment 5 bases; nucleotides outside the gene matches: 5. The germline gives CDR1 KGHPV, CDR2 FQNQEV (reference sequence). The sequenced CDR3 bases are TGTGCCAGCAGTCCTCCGGGACAGGGGGTAAACACCTTGTAC. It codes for CASSPPGQGVNTLY. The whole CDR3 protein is CASSPPGQGVNTLYF.

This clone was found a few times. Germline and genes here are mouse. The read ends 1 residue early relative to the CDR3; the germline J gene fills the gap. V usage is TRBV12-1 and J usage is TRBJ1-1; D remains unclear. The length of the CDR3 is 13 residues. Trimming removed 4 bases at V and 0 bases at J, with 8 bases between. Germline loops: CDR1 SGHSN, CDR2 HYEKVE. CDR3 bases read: TGTGCCAGCTCGAGACACGCAAACACAGAAGTCTTC. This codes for CASSRHANTEVF. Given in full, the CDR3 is CASSRHANTEVFF. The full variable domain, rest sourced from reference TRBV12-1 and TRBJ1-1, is DSGVVQSPRHIIKEKGGRSVLTCIPISGHSNVVWYQQTLGKELKFLIQHYEKVERDKGFLPSRFSVQQFDDYHSEMNMSALELEDSAMYFCASSRHANTEVFFGKGTRLTVV.

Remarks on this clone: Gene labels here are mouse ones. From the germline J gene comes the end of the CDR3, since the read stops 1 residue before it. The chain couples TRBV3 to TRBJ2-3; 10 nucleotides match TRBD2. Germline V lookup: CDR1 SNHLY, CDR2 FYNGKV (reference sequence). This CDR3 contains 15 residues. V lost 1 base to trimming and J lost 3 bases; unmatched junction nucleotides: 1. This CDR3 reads CASSLDWGGAETLYF. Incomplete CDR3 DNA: TGTGCCAGCAGCTTAGACTGGGGGGGGGCAGAAACGCTGTAT.

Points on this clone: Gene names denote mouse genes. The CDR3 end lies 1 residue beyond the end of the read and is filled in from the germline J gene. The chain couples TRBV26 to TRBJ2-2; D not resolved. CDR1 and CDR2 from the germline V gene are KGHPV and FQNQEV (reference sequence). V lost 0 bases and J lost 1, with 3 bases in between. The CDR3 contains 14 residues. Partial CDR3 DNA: TGTGCCAGCAGTCTGTCATTAAACACCGGGCAGCTCTAC. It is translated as CASSLSLNTGQLY. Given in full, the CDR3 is CASSLSLNTGQLYF.

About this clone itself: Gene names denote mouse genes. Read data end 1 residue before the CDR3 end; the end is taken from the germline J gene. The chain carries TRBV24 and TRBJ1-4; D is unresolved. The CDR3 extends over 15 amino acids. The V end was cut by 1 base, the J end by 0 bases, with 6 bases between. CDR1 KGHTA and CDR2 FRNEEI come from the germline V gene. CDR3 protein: CASSLSRISNERLFF. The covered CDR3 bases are TGTGCCAGCAGTCTGTCGAGGATTTCCAACGAAAGATTATTT.

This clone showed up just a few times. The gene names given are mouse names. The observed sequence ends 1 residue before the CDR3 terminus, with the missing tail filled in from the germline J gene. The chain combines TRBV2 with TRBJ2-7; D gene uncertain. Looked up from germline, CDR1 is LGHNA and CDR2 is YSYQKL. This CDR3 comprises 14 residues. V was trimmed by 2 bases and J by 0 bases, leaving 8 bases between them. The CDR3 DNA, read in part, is TGTGCCAGCAGCCAACGACAAAGCTCCTATGAACAGTAC. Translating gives CASSQRQSSYEQY. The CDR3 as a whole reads CASSQRQSSYEQYF.